The 21 T cell receptor beta chains reported below all come from one sample, sequenced in a study of blood T cell repertoires in COVID-19. The repertoire was sequenced with immunoSEQ multiplex PCR; TCRdb's copy has only in-frame clones and lacks some. Of roughly 290,000 clones listed, over 75% are singletons. Sequences were obtained from peripheral blood. These receptors came from a woman aged 60-75 years with acute or convalescent COVID-19.

This chain links TRBV29-1 with TRBJ2-4, with 11 bases fitting TRBD1. CDR1 is SQVTM, CDR2 ANQGSEA, per germline. Trimming removed 4 bases from V and 11 bases from J; junction bases left unmatched: 7. The CDR3 totals 13 residues. CDR3 amino acids: CSVAGTGGLVQYF. CDR3 nucleotide sequence: TGCAGCGTTGCCGGGACAGGGGGTCTCGTTCAGTACTTC.

The chain links TRBV27 to TRBJ2-7, with D possibly being TRBD2 (6 bases). V lost 2 bases, J lost 2 bases, and 10 bases lay in between. CDR3 length equals 14 residues. Germline V gene data show CDR1 as MNHEY and CDR2 as SMNVEV (reference sequence). CDR3 sequence (DNA): TGTGCCAGCAGTTTAGTACCGGGGGCCTACGAGCAGTACTTC. Its translation: CASSLVPGAYEQYF.

The V and J genes are TRBV7-2 and TRBJ1-1, with 7 bases lining up with TRBD1. The germline CDR1 and CDR2 sequences are SGHTA and FQGNSA. CDR3 length: 16 residues. The ends lost 5 bases at V and 4 bases at J; junction bases unmatched: 13. The CDR3 sequence: CASSPGQLIGITEAFF. The CDR3 DNA sequence: TGTGCCAGCAGCCCGGGACAGCTTATAGGGATCACTGAAGCTTTCTTT. The full variable domain, with the rest looked up from reference TRBV7-2 and TRBJ1-1, is GAGVSQSPSNKVTEKGKDVELRCDPISGHTALYWYRQSLGQGLEFLIYFQGNSAPDKSGLPSDRFSAERTGGSVSTLTIQRTQQEDSAVYLCASSPGQLIGITEAFFGQGTRLTVV.

V and J are TRBV6-2 or TRBV6-3 and TRBJ1-5; 11 nucleotides agree with TRBD1. The CDR3 is 18 residues long. CDR1 is MNHEY, CDR2 SVGEGT, per germline. J lost 5 bases, V lost 0 bases, and 9 bases had no gene match. The CDR3, as DNA: TGTGCCAGCAGTTACTCCCCGTGGACAGGGGGCGGGGATCAGCCCCAGCATTTT. Residues: CASSYSPWTGGGDQPQHF.

The genes are TRBV7-9 and TRBJ2-7, with D maybe TRBD1 (6 bases). V was pared by 0 bases and J by 0 bases, with 12 bases between. This CDR3 has 16 residues. Germline CDR1 reads SEHNR; CDR2 reads FQNEAQ (reference sequence). For the CDR3, the DNA is TGTGCCAGCAGCTTAGCAGGCAGGGGCCCCTCCTACGAGCAGTACTTC. Encoded protein: CASSLAGRGPSYEQYF.

The DNA for the CDR3 is TGTGCCAGCAGCTTGTCCGGGACAGGGGAGGATACGCAGTATTTT. This translates into CASSLSGTGEDTQYF. This chain connects TRBV5-6 to TRBJ2-3, with 10 bases lining up with TRBD1. The CDR3 length is 15 residues. CDR1 is SGHDT and CDR2 is YYEEEE in the germline V gene. V lost 1 base, J lost 6 bases, and 5 bases stayed unmatched.

The V gene is TRBV2, the J gene TRBJ1-5; TRBD1 matches at 8 bases. With V trimmed by 6 bases and J by 1 base, 5 bases remained unmatched. The CDR3 is 15 amino acids. CDR1 is SNHLY, CDR2 FYNNEI, per germline. CDR3 sequence (DNA): TGTGCCAGCAGCGACAGGGGAAAAAGCAATCAGCCCCAGCATTTT. This encodes CASSDRGKSNQPQHF.

The chain combines TRBV10-3 with TRBJ2-1; 8 bases line up with TRBD1. CDR1 and CDR2 from the germline V gene are ENHRY and SYGVKD. V lost 8 bases and J lost 7; bases outside the gene matches: 13. The CDR3 loop spans 15 amino acids. The DNA of the CDR3 is TGTGCCATCCAGGGCGGGCAGGGGGCATTTAATGAGCAGTTCTTC. Protein: CAIQGGQGAFNEQFF.

The genes are TRBV2 and TRBJ1-6; TRBD1 matches at 8 bases. Germline-derived CDR1 and CDR2 are SNHLY and FYNNEI. The V segment lost 9 bases and the J segment 9 bases; nucleotides outside the gene matches: 7. CDR3 length: 13 residues. CDR3 region: CASGQGIPSPLHF. In DNA, the CDR3 is TGTGCCAGTGGACAGGGTATCCCTTCACCCCTCCACTTT.

The J gene is TRBJ2-2, the V gene TRBV27, with 14 bases that match TRBD2. V gave up 4 bases and J gave up 4 bases; unmatched junction bases: 11. The CDR3 length is 19 residues. Germline V CDR1 and CDR2: MNHEY, SMNVEV (reference sequence). This chain's CDR3 is CASSSTGLAGGKPTGELFF. The CDR3 DNA reads as TGTGCCAGCAGTTCCACAGGACTAGCGGGGGGAAAACCCACCGGGGAGCTGTTTTTT.

This clone was picked up one time. This sequence joins TRBV20-1 and TRBJ1-5, with 8 bases aligning to TRBD1. Germline CDR1 reads DFQATT; CDR2 reads SNEGSKA (reference sequence). This CDR3 comprises 15 residues. The trim removed 3 bases at V and 9 bases at J, leaving 13 bases unmatched. The CDR3 nucleotides are TGCAGTGCTAGTTTAGTACAGGGGGTAGACAGGCCCCAGCATTTT. Protein: CSASLVQGVDRPQHF.

The genes are TRBV9 and TRBJ2-3; the match to TRBD2 covers 8 bases. This CDR3 spans 14 amino acids. Per germline, CDR1 SGDLS and CDR2 YYNGEE. The V and J ends lost 0 bases and 4 bases, in that order; junction bases with no gene match: 1. The CDR3 protein is CASSVGAGADTQYF. The CDR3 DNA is TGTGCCAGCAGCGTAGGAGCGGGAGCAGATACGCAGTATTTT.

The chain couples TRBV9 to TRBJ1-1; a possible D gene is TRBD1 (5 bases). Trimming removed 3 bases from V and 0 bases from J, with 9 bases in between. There are 14 residues in the CDR3. CDR1 is SGDLS and CDR2 is YYNGEE in the germline V gene. Here the CDR3 reads CASSDIGVNTEAFF. For the CDR3, the DNA is TGTGCCAGCAGCGATATAGGGGTGAACACTGAAGCTTTCTTT.

J is TRBJ2-1 and V is TRBV7-2, with D perhaps TRBD1 (6 bases). The V and J ends lost 8 bases and 5 bases respectively, with 19 bases between them. Germline CDR1 is SGHTA and CDR2 is FQGNSA. The CDR3 contains 15 residues. The CDR3 DNA reads TGTGCCAGCGCCGGGCAACAGGGAAGCAACAATGAGCAGTTCTTC. It encodes CASAGQQGSNNEQFF.

The chain couples TRBV7-9 to TRBJ1-5, with D tentatively TRBD1 (5 bases). This CDR3 is built from 14 residues. Germline values: CDR1 SEHNR, CDR2 FQNEAQ (reference sequence). Trimming removed 3 bases from V and 0 bases from J, with 6 bases in between. The CDR3 coding sequence is TGTGCCAGCAGCTTTGACAGTAGCAATCAGCCCCAGCATTTT. Residues: CASSFDSSNQPQHF.

The chain links TRBV20-1 to TRBJ1-1, with 8 bases aligning to TRBD1. Germline CDR1 reads DFQATT; CDR2 reads SNEGSKA (reference sequence). The CDR3 has 11 residues. After removal of 8 bases from V and 3 bases from J, the junction contained 2 bases not matched to a gene. For the CDR3, the DNA is TGCAGTAAGGACAGGGACACTGAAGCTTTCTTT. Translation gives CSKDRDTEAFF.

In the case of this clone: A read error may account for a junction end that differs from germline. This chain connects TRBV6-5 to TRBJ1-1; 7 bases are shared with TRBD1. In germline, CDR1 is MNHEY, CDR2 SVGAGI. CDR3 length equals 14 residues. The CDR3 nucleotides are TGTGCCAGCACTTACAGGGGAATGAACACTGAAGCTTTCTTT. Its translation is CASTYRGMNTEAFF.

The chain joins TRBV6-6 to TRBJ2-7, with D possibly being TRBD2 (5 bases). Germline V lookup: CDR1 MNHNY, CDR2 SVGAGI (reference sequence). Trimming left V 7 bases short and J 4 bases short, with 14 bases between. The CDR3 has 13 residues. CDR3 DNA: TGTGCCAGCATAGCGAGAACCCGTTACGAGCAGTACTTC. This codes for CASIARTRYEQYF.

In this sample, this clone turned up a few times. The chain combines TRBV6-2 or TRBV6-3 with TRBJ2-2, with no clear D. Germline CDR1 MNHEY, CDR2 SVGEGT. With 5 bases removed from V and 5 bases from J, the gap between germline ends came to 6 bases. The CDR3 sequence is 12 residues long. The CDR3 loop is CASSPGTGELFF. The CDR3 DNA follows: TGTGCCAGCAGTCCCGGTACCGGGGAGCTGTTTTTT.

The chain is built from TRBV7-2 and TRBJ2-7; no reliable D call. V was pared by 4 bases and J by 6 bases, with 16 bases between. The CDR3 sequence is 14 residues long. Germline values: CDR1 SGHTA, CDR2 FQGNSA. The CDR3 DNA follows: TGTGCCAGCAGCTCCCAGACTCTGACGGGCGAGCAGTACTTC. It is translated as CASSSQTLTGEQYF.

Only one count was recorded for this clone. The V and J genes are TRBV5-4 and TRBJ2-7, with 11 positions matching TRBD2. CDR1 is SGHNT and CDR2 is YYREEE in the germline V gene (reference sequence). The CDR3 contains 16 residues. V shed 4 bases, J shed 3 bases, and the junction held 9 bases outside the gene matches. The CDR3 spells CASSGGTSGTVYEQYF. CDR3 coding DNA: TGTGCCAGCAGCGGGGGGACTAGCGGAACAGTCTACGAGCAGTACTTC.